This T cell receptor (beta chain) comes out of a study of T cells after yellow fever vaccination. There are a few counts of this clonotype. TCRdb processed the 5' RACE reads anew with MiXCR; each CDR3 protein has one entry. This table has roughly 240,000 distinct CDR3 sequences, 6.5% to 7.5% appearing once. Germline assignment: CDR1 SQVTM and CDR2 ANQGSEA. Between the trimmed V and J ends, which lost 7 bases and 5 bases, there was a span of 11 bases. The CDR3 is 12 residues long. This material consisted of CD4+ T cells sorted from PBMCs, taken on the day of the yellow fever booster vaccination. This receptor was taken from a man aged 25-45 years who received the YFV17D yellow fever vaccine. V and J are TRBV29-1 and TRBJ2-2; D gene ambiguous. As DNA, the CDR3 is TGCAGCGCCCATCGTGTAACCGGGGAGCTGTTTTTT. This encodes CSAHRVTGELFF.